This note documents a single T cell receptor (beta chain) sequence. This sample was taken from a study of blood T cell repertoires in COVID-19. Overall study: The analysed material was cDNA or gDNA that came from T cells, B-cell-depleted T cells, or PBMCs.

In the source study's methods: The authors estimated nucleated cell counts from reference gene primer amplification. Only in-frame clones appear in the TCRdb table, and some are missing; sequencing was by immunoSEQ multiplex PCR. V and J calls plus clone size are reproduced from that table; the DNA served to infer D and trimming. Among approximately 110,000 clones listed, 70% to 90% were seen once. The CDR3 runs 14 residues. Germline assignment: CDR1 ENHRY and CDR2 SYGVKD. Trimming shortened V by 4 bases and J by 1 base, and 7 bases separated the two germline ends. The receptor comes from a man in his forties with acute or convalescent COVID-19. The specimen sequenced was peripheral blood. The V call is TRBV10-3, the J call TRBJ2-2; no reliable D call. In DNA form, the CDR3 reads TGTGCCATCAGTGGCTCGGGGAACACCGGGGAGCTGTTTTTT. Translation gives CAISGSGNTGELFF.